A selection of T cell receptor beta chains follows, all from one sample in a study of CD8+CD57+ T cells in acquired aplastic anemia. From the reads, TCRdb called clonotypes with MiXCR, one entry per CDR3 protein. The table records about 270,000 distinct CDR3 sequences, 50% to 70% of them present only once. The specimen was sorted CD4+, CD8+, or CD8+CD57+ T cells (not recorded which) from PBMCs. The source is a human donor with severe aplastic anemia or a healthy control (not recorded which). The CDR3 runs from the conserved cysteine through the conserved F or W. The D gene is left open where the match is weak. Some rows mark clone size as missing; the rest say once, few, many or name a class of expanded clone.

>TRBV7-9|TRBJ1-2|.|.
TGTGCCAGCAGCGCCCAGGATTATGGCTACACCTTC
CASSAQDYGYTF
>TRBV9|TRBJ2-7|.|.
TGTGCCAGCAGCGTCGGTGGCAGGAGTTACGAGCAGTACTTC
CASSVGGRSYEQYF
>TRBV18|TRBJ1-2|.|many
TGTGCCAGCTCACCGCCCGACGGGTTTGGCTACACCTTC
CASSPPDGFGYTF
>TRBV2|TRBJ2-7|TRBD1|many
TGTGCCAGCAGTGGGGACAGTCGCAGCTCCTACGAGCAGTACTTC
CASSGDSRSSYEQYF
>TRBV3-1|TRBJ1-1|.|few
TGTGCCAGCAGCCAAGATATGAGGTGGAACACTGAAGCTTTCTTT
CASSQDMRWNTEAFF
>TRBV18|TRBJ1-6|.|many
TGTGCCAGCTCACGGGGAGGGGATGGTTCACCCCTCCACTTT
CASSRGGDGSPLHF
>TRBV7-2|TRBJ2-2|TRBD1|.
TGTGCCAGCAGCTTAGAGGGACAGGGGGCGAACACCGGGGAGCTGTTTTTT
CASSLEGQGANTGELFF
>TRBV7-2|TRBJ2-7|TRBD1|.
TGTGCCAGCAGCTTAGAGCTAAGACAGGGGGCAGGGGAGCAGTACTTC
CASSLELRQGAGEQYF
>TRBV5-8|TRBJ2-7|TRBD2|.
TGTGCCTCCAGCGGGGGGTTCTCCTACGAGCAGTACTTC
CASSGGFSYEQYF
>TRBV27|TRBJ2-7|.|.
TGTGCCAGCAGTATTCCGGGACTCCCCTACGAGCAGTACTTC
CASSIPGLPYEQYF
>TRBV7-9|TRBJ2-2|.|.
TGTGCCAGCAGCCTTTTAGGAACGAACACCGGGGAGCTGTTTTTT
CASSLLGTNTGELFF
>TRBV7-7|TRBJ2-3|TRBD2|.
TGTGCCAGCAGCTTATTCGCTAGCGGGGGTGCAGATACGCAGTATTTT
CASSLFASGGADTQYF
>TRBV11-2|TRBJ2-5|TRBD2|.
TGTGCCAGCAGCTCCGACTCTCGCGGGAGGCCAGAGACCCAGTACTTC
CASSSDSRGRPETQYF
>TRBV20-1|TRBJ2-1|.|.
TGCAGTGCTAGAAGCCAGGAGATGTACAATGAGCAGTTCTTC
CSARSQEMYNEQFF
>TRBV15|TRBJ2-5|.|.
TGTGCCACCAGCAGAACACCCCCGGGTTCGTCAGACCAAGAGACCCAGTACTTC
CATSRTPPGSSDQETQYF
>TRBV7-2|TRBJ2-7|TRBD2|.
TGTGCCAGCAGCTTAACCCGGGGGGGTTACGAGCAGTACTTC
CASSLTRGGYEQYF
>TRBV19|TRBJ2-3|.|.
TGTGCCAGTAGACTAAATGTGGCAGATACGCAGTATTTT
CASRLNVADTQYF
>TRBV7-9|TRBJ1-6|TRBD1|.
TGTGCCAGCAGCCCCGGACAGGGGCAAGGATATAATTCACCCCTCCACTTT
CASSPGQGQGYNSPLHF
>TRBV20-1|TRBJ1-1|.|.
TGCAGTGCTAGAGCCCCCTGGGGATGGGGCACAGGCACAATGAACACTGAAGCTTTCTTT
CSARAPWGWGTGTMNTEAFF